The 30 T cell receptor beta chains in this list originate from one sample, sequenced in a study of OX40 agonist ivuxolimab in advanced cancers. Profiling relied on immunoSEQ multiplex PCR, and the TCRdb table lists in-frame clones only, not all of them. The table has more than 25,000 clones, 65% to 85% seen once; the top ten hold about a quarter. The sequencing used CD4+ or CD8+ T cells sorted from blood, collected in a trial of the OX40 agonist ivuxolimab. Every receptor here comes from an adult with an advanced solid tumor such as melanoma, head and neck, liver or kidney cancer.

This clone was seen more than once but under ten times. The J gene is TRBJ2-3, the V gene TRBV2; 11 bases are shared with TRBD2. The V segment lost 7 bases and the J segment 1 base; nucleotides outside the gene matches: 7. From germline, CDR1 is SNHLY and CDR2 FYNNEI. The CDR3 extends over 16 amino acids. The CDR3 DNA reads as TGTGCCAGCATGCGTAGCGGGGGGGCCGGCACAGATACGCAGTATTTT. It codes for CASMRSGGAGTDTQYF. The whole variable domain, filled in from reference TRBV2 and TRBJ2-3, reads EPEVTQTPSHQVTQMGQEVILRCVPISNHLYFYWYRQILGQKVEFLVSFYNNEISEKSEIFDDQFSVERPDGSNFTLKIRSTKLEDSAMYFCASMRSGGAGTDTQYFGPGTRLTVL.

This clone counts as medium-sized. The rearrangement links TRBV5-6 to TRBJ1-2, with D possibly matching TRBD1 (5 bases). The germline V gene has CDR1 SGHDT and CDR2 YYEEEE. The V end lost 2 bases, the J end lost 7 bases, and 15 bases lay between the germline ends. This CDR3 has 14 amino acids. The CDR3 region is CASSFGDQGSGYTF. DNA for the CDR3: TGTGCCAGCAGCTTCGGTGATCAGGGAAGTGGCTACACCTTC.

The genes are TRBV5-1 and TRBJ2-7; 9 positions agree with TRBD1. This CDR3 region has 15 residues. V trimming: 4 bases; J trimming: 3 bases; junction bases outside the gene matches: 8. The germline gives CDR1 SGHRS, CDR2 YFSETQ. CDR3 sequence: CASSNPGTGLYEQYF. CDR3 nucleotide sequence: TGCGCCAGCAGCAACCCGGGGACAGGGCTCTACGAGCAGTACTTC.

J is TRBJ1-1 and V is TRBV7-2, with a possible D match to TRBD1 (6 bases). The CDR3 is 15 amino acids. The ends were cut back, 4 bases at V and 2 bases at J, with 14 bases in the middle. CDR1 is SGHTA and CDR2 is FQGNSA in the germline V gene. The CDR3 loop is CASSWTDILNTEAFF. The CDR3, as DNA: TGTGCCAGCAGCTGGACAGATATATTAAACACTGAAGCTTTCTTT.

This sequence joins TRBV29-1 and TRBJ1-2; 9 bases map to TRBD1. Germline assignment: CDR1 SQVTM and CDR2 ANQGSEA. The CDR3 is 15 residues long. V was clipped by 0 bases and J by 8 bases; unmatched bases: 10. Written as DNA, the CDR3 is TGCAGCGTTGAAGACGTGGACAGGGGTCGCTTCGGCTACACCTTC. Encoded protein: CSVEDVDRGRFGYTF. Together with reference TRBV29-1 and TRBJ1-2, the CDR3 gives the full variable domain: SAVISQKPSRDICQRGTSLTIQCQVDSQVTMMFWYRQQPGQSLTLIATANQGSEATYESGFVIDKFPISRPNLTFSTLTVSNMSPEDSSIYLCSVEDVDRGRFGYTFGSGTRLTVV.

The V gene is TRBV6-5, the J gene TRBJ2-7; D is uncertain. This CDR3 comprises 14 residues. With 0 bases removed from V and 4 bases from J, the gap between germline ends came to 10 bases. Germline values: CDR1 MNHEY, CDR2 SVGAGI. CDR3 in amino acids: CASSYSGRMYEQYF. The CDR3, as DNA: TGTGCCAGCAGTTACTCCGGACGGATGTACGAGCAGTACTTC.

The CDR3 region is CASTVGGNQPQHF. The CDR3 region has the DNA TGTGCCAGCACCGTGGGCGGCAATCAGCCCCAGCATTTT. V usage is TRBV7-2 and J usage is TRBJ1-5; D gene unclear. Per the germline V gene, CDR1 is SGHTA and CDR2 is FQGNSA. Trimming pared 7 bases from V and 2 bases from J, leaving 9 bases between. The CDR3 covers 13 residues.

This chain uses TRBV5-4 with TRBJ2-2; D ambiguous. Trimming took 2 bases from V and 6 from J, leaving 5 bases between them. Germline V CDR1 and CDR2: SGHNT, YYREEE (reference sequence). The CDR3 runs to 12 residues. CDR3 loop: CASSFGSGELFF. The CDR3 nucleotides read TGTGCCAGCAGCTTTGGTTCCGGGGAGCTGTTTTTT.

CDR3 protein: CAISATDSPQVYEQYF. The CDR3 bases are TGTGCCATCAGTGCCACGGACAGCCCGCAGGTATACGAGCAGTACTTC. The chain combines TRBV10-3 with TRBJ2-7; D is possibly TRBD1 (6 bases). Germline CDR1 and CDR2: ENHRY and SYGVKD. V shed 4 bases and J shed 4 bases, with 20 bases lying between them. The CDR3 has 16 amino acids.

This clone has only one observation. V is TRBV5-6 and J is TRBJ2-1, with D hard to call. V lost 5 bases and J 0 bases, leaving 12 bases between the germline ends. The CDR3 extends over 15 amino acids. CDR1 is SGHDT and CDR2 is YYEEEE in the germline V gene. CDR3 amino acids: CASRSGPSSYNEQFF. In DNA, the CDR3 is TGTGCCAGCAGGTCCGGGCCGAGCTCCTACAATGAGCAGTTCTTC.

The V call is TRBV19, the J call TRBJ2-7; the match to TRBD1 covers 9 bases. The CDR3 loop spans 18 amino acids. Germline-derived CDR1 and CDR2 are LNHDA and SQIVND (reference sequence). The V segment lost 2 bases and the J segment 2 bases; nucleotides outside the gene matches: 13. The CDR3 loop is CASSIIDWTGEGTYEQYF. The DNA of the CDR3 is TGTGCCAGTAGTATAATTGATTGGACAGGGGAGGGAACCTACGAGCAGTACTTC.

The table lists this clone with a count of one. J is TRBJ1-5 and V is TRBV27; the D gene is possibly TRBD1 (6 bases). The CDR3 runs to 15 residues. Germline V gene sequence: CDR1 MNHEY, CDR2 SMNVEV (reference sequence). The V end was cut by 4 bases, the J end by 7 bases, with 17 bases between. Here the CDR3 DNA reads TGTGCCAGCAGTTCCTCCGGGGGCACAGGGCAGCCCCAGCATTTT. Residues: CASSSSGGTGQPQHF.

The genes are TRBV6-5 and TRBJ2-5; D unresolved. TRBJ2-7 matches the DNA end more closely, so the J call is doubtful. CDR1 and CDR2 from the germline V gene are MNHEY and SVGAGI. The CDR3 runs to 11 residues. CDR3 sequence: CASGPSYEQYF. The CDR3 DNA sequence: TGTGCCAGTGGTCCCTCCTACGAGCAGTACTTC.

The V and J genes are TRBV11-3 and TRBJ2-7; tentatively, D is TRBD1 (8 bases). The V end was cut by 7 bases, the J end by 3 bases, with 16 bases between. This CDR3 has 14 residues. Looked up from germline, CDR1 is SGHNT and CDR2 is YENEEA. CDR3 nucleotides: TGTGCCAGCAAGCCGACAGGGGACTACTACGAGCAGTACTTC. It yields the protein CASKPTGDYYEQYF.

The CDR3 region is CASSYSGGELFF. In DNA, the CDR3 is TGTGCCAGCAGTTACAGCGGCGGGGAGCTGTTTTTT. The chain uses TRBV6-5 and TRBJ2-2, with D tentatively TRBD2 (5 bases). Germline lookup yields CDR1 MNHEY and CDR2 SVGAGI. CDR3 length: 12 amino acids. Trimming took off 2 bases at V and 7 bases at J, with 5 bases between the two ends.

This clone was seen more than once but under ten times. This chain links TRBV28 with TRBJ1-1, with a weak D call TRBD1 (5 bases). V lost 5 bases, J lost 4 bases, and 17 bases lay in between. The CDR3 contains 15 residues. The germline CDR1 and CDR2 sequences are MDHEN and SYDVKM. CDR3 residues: CASSPPERRGTEAFF. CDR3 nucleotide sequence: TGTGCCAGCAGTCCTCCGGAGAGGAGGGGCACTGAAGCTTTCTTT.

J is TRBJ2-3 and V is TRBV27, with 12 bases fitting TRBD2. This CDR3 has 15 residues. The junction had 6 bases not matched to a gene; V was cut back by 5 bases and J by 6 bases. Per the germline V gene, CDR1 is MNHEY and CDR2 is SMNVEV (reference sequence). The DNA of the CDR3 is TGTGCCAGCAGTCCCCCTAGCGGGGGGGCCGATACGCAGTATTTT. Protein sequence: CASSPPSGGADTQYF.

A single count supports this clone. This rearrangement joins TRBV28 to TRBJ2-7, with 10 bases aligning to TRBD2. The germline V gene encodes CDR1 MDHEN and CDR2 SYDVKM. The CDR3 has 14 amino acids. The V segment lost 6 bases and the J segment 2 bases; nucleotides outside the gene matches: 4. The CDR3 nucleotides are TGTGCCAGCAGAGTAAGCGGGGGGGCCTACGAGCAGTACTTC. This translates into CASRVSGGAYEQYF.

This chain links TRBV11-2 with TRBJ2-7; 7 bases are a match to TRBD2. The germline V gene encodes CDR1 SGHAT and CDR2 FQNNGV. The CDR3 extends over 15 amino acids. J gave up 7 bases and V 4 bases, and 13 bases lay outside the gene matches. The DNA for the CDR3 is TGTGCCAGCAGCTCCCAGAGTAGGGAGGGGTGGGAGCAGTACTTC. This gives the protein CASSSQSREGWEQYF.

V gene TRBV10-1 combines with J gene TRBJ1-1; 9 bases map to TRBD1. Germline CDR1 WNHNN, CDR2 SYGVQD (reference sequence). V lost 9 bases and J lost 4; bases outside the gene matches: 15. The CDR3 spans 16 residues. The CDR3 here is CASTRGQGEVGTEAFF. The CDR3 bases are TGCGCCAGTACCCGGGGACAGGGAGAGGTAGGCACTGAAGCTTTCTTT.

CDR3 DNA: TGTGCCTGGGAACTGGGAGAGACCCAGTACTTC. Translation: CAWELGETQYF. V and J are TRBV30 and TRBJ2-5; no clear D. Germline V lookup: CDR1 GTSNPN, CDR2 SVGIG (reference sequence). V was pared by 5 bases and J by 4 bases, with 8 bases between. The CDR3 covers 11 residues. Filled out from reference TRBV30 and TRBJ2-5, the complete variable domain reads SQTIHQWPATLVQPVGSPLSLECTVEGTSNPNLYWYRQAAGRGLQLLFYSVGIGQISSEVPQNLSASRPQDRQFILSSKKLLLSDSGFYLCAWELGETQYFGPGTRLLVL.

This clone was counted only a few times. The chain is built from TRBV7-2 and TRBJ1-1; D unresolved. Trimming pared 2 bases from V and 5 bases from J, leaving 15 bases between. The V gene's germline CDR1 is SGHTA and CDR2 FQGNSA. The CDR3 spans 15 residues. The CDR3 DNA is TGTGCCAGCAGCTTAATAACATCCCCGGGGACTGAAGCTTTCTTT. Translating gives CASSLITSPGTEAFF.

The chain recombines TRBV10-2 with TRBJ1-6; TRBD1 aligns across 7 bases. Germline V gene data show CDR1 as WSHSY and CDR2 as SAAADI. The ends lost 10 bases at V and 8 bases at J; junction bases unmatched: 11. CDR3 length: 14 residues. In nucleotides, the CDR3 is TGCGCCACCCAGCCAGGGACAGACTATTCACCCCTCCACTTT. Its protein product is CATQPGTDYSPLHF.

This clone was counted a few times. The chain's CDR3 is CAAGRSGWETQYF. The CDR3, as DNA: TGTGCCGCGGGGAGGAGCGGCTGGGAGACCCAGTACTTC. The gene calls are TRBV6-5 and TRBJ2-5; maybe TRBD2 (6 bases). Germline V lookup: CDR1 MNHEY, CDR2 SVGAGI. The CDR3 loop spans 13 amino acids. V was trimmed by 11 bases and J by 5 bases, leaving 18 bases between them.

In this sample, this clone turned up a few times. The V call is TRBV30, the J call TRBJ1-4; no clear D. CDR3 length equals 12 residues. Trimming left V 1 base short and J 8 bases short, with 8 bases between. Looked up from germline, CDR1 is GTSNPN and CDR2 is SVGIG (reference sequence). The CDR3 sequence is CAWSDSWEKLFF. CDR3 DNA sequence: TGTGCCTGGAGTGACTCTTGGGAAAAACTGTTTTTT.

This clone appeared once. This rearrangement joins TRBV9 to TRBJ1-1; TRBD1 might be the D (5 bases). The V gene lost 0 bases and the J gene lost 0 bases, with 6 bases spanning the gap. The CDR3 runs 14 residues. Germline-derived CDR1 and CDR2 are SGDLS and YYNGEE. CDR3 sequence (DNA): TGTGCCAGCAGCGTAGAGGGGATGAACACTGAAGCTTTCTTT. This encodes CASSVEGMNTEAFF.

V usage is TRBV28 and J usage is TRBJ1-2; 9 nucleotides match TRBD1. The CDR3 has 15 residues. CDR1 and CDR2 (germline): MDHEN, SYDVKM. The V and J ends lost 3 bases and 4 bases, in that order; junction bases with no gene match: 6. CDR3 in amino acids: CASSFGGQGFYGYTF. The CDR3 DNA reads TGTGCCAGCAGTTTCGGGGGACAGGGCTTCTATGGCTACACCTTC.

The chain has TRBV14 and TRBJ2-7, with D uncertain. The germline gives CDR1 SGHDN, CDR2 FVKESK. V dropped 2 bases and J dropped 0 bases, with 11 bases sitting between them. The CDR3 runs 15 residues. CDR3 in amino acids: CASSQLGHYSYEQYF. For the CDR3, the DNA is TGTGCCAGCAGCCAACTGGGTCACTACTCCTACGAGCAGTACTTC.

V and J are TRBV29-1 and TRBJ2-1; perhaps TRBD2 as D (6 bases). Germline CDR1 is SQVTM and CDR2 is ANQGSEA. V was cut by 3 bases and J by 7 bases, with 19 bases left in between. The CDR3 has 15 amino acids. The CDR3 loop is CSVDYPQRVSNEQFF. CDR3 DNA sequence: TGCAGCGTTGATTATCCGCAGCGGGTTAGTAATGAGCAGTTCTTC.

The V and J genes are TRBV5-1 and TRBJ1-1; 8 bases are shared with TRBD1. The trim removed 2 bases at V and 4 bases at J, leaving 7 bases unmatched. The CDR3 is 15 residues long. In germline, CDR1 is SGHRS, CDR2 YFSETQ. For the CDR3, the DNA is TGCGCCAGCAGCTTCACAGGGGGTCAGGGCACTGAAGCTTTCTTT. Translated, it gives CASSFTGGQGTEAFF.